This is a list of T cell receptor beta chains from one sample in a study of Ad26.COV2.S vaccination and SARS-CoV-2 variants. Assay used: immunoSEQ multiplex PCR; TCRdb lists only in-frame clones, some missing. This sample yields about 410,000 clones, of which roughly nine tenths are seen a single time; roughly 3.2% belongs to the top ten. Sequencing used peripheral blood, obtained in a trial of Ad26.COV2.S vaccine versus placebo. The origin of the receptors is a person between 18 and 65 years old who received the Ad26.COV2.S COVID-19 vaccine or a placebo. Both conserved end residues are part of each CDR3. A D gene is named only where the DNA matches it firmly. Clone size is given for some rows only: seen once, a few or many times, or a class if the clone is expanded.

>NA|TRBV9|TRBJ1-1|NA
TGTGCCAGCAGCGTAGGGCCAGGGCGGAACACTGAAGCTTTCTTT
CASSVGPGRNTEAFF
>NA|TRBV3-1/TRBV3-2|TRBJ1-5|NA
TGTGCCAGCAGCCAAGAAGGAGGGGCACGGAATCAGCCCCAGCATTTT
CASSQEGGARNQPQHF
>once|TRBV24-1|TRBJ2-3|NA
TGTGCCACCAGTGGGGGGGATCCAGTAGATACGCAGTATTTT
CATSGGDPVDTQYF
>once|TRBV9|TRBJ1-1|TRBD1
TGTGCCAGCAGCCCGGGACAGGGGGGCACTGAAGCTTTCTTT
CASSPGQGGTEAFF
>NA|TRBV11-3|TRBJ2-3|NA
TGTGCCAGCAGCTTAGAGGTGGGAGATACGCAGTATTTT
CASSLEVGDTQYF
>NA|TRBV6-6|TRBJ2-7|NA
TGTGCCAGCAGGTACCACTACGAGCAGTACTTC
CASRYHYEQYF
>NA|TRBV7-2|TRBJ2-7|NA
TGTGCCAGCAGCCTCCCGGACGGGACCTACGAGCAGTACTTC
CASSLPDGTYEQYF
>NA|TRBV10-1|TRBJ1-4|NA
TGCGCCAGCAGTTTGATCGGCCCCTGGAAGGATGAAAAACTGTTTTTT
CASSLIGPWKDEKLFF
>NA|TRBV5-1|TRBJ1-4|NA
TGCGCCAGCAGCTTGAATGACAGTCCGAATGAAAAACTGTTTTTT
CASSLNDSPNEKLFF
>few|TRBV3-1/TRBV3-2|TRBJ1-3|NA
TGTGCCAGCAGCAGCGGTGGAAACACCATATATTTT
CASSSGGNTIYF
>NA|TRBV6-5|TRBJ1-1|NA
TGTGCCAGCAGTTATTCCATGAACACTGAAGCTTTCTTT
CASSYSMNTEAFF
>NA|TRBV6-1|TRBJ2-3|TRBD2
TGTGCCAGCAGGGAAGCGGGGACCACAGATACGCAGTATTTT
CASREAGTTDTQYF
>NA|TRBV19|TRBJ1-1|NA
TGTGCCAGTAGTATTAGCTATCTGGGCACTGAAGCTTTCTTT
CASSISYLGTEAFF
>NA|TRBV3-1/TRBV3-2|TRBJ2-5|NA
TGTGCCAGCAGCCGGATTGAGGATCAAGAGACCCAGTACTTC
CASSRIEDQETQYF
>NA|TRBV27|TRBJ2-3|TRBD2
TGTGCCAGCACCAGTATGGGACTAGCGATAGATACGCAGTATTTT
CASTSMGLAIDTQYF
>NA|TRBV6-5|TRBJ1-1|TRBD1
TGTGCCAGCAGCCGCAAACAGGGGTTCACTGAAGCTTTCTTT
CASSRKQGFTEAFF
>NA|TRBV29-1|TRBJ2-3|TRBD2
TGCAGCGTGGGTGAGCGGGGGGGGAACACAGATACGCAGTATTTT
CSVGERGGNTDTQYF
>NA|TRBV11-2|TRBJ2-1|TRBD2
TGTGCCAGCAGACGCGTAGCGGGGGGTTACAATGAGCAGTTCTTC
CASRRVAGGYNEQFF
>NA|TRBV5-1|TRBJ1-2|NA
TGCGCCAGCAGCTTTCAACAGGGAGGGGATGGCTACACCTTC
CASSFQQGGDGYTF
>NA|TRBV24-1|TRBJ1-2|TRBD1
TGTGCCACCAGTGAGGCAGGGGGCCAGGGCTACACCTTC
CATSEAGGQGYTF
>NA|TRBV27|TRBJ2-1|NA
TGTGCCAGCAATTTATTCTATGAGAGGGACTACAATGAGCAGTTCTTC
CASNLFYERDYNEQFF
>NA|TRBV10-3|TRBJ2-5|TRBD1
TGTGCCATCAGTGATACCGGGACAGGGAGACAAGAGACCCAGTACTTC
CAISDTGTGRQETQYF
>once|TRBV27|TRBJ2-3|NA
TGTGCCAGCAGTTCCTCCCTGGACTTGATCGGAGGGGATACGCAGTATTTT
CASSSSLDLIGGDTQYF
>NA|TRBV2|TRBJ2-7|TRBD2
TGTGCCAGCAGTGCCGGACTAGCGGGGGAAAACTACGAGCAGTACTTC
CASSAGLAGENYEQYF
>NA|TRBV7-2|TRBJ2-2|NA
TGTGCCAGCAGCTTAGATTCGGTCACCACCGGGGAGCTGTTTTTT
CASSLDSVTTGELFF
>NA|TRBV3-1/TRBV3-2|TRBJ2-1|TRBD1
TGTGCCAGCAGCCATGGACAGGGCGCACCCCGAAGAAACAATGAGCAGTTCTTC
CASSHGQGAPRRNNEQFF
>NA|TRBV6-1|TRBJ2-7|NA
TGTGCCAGCAGTGAAGTAGAAAGAGTAATTATCTACGAGCAGTACTTC
CASSEVERVIIYEQYF
>NA|TRBV2|TRBJ1-2|TRBD1
TGTGCCAGCAGTGAGACCGGGACAGGGGTTCGGGGCTACACCTTC
CASSETGTGVRGYTF
>once|TRBV4-1|TRBJ2-1|NA
TGCGCCAGCAGCCAAGACAGTTACAATGAGCAGTTCTTC
CASSQDSYNEQFF
>NA|TRBV6-5|TRBJ2-3|TRBD2
TGTGCCAGCAGTTACTCCGGGACTAGCTCAGATACGCAGTATTTT
CASSYSGTSSDTQYF